A selection of T cell receptor beta chains follows, all from one sample in a study of blood T cell repertoires in COVID-19. TCRdb keeps only in-frame clones here, not all; method: immunoSEQ multiplex PCR. The sample shows more than 200,000 clones, around 90% of them seen only once. The sequencing input was PBMCs or T cells enriched from blood (not recorded which). The source is a woman aged 25 to 39 with acute COVID-19. Both conserved end residues are part of each CDR3.

V,J,CDR3
TRBV6-5,TRBJ1-1,CASSYSDRRYEAFF
TRBV27,TRBJ1-5,CASRQGMSNQPQHF
TRBV4-1,TRBJ2-7,CASSPPLKIYEQYF
TRBV14,TRBJ2-1,CASSHGQTSYNEQFF
TRBV5-1,TRBJ2-3,CASSVGQPGDTQYF
TRBV6-1,TRBJ2-1,CASSDMGGYNEQFF
TRBV19,TRBJ2-1,CASSIGGSLHEQFF
TRBV20-1,TRBJ2-1,CSASRGAGRNNEQFF
TRBV19,TRBJ2-1,CASSMGTRDVEQFF
TRBV2,TRBJ1-5,CASRERQGSNQPQHF
TRBV7-7,TRBJ2-3,CASSLDFGDTQYF
TRBV7-9,TRBJ1-4,CAGRQGADEKLFF
TRBV27,TRBJ1-4,CASSLTGSEKLFF
TRBV7-9,TRBJ2-5,CASSAGLAVGETQYF
TRBV7-2,TRBJ2-1,CASGRAGNDNEQFF
TRBV5-8,TRBJ2-7,CASSVLQGAGEQYF
TRBV5-4,TRBJ2-3,CASSPIGADTQYF
TRBV11-2,TRBJ2-1,CASSIPGTYNEQFF
TRBV5-1,TRBJ1-6,CASSRGQNYNSPLHF
TRBV19,TRBJ1-1,CASTITQVNTEAFF
TRBV12-3/TRBV12-4,TRBJ1-2,CASSFGGGYGYTF
TRBV10-3,TRBJ1-1,CAISSGTGTEAFF
TRBV27,TRBJ2-2,CASSFLGGSTGELFF
TRBV3-1/TRBV3-2,TRBJ2-5,CASSLGQTGTQYF
TRBV27,TRBJ2-1,CASSLEAGRGEQFF
TRBV7-9,TRBJ1-4,CASSLGWMRENEKLFF
TRBV29-1,TRBJ1-2,CSVQEANYGYTF
TRBV5-5,TRBJ2-7,CASSSPPLTDRSYEQYF
TRBV29-1,TRBJ2-1,CSVAGTEVPEQFF
TRBV7-2,TRBJ2-2,CASSPTGTGELFF
TRBV19,TRBJ1-5,CASSALDRGRGNQPQHF
TRBV2,TRBJ2-3,CASTSTDTQYF
TRBV6-1,TRBJ2-5,CASSEAGGGTGKKTQYF
TRBV10-3,TRBJ2-2,CAISDASGRGTGELFF
TRBV30,TRBJ2-7,CAWQTAHEQYF
TRBV7-3,TRBJ1-1,CASSSNTNTEAFF
TRBV3-1/TRBV3-2,TRBJ1-6,CASSQGAQVPFNSPLHF
TRBV3-1/TRBV3-2,TRBJ2-7,CASSQAGTGPSYEQYF
TRBV7-9,TRBJ1-6,CASSLMKQGDRALHF
TRBV7-9,TRBJ1-3,CASSLGGTGAHTIYF
TRBV28,TRBJ2-5,CASTLTSGNQETQYF
TRBV27,TRBJ1-4,CASSLPFTGLNEKLFF